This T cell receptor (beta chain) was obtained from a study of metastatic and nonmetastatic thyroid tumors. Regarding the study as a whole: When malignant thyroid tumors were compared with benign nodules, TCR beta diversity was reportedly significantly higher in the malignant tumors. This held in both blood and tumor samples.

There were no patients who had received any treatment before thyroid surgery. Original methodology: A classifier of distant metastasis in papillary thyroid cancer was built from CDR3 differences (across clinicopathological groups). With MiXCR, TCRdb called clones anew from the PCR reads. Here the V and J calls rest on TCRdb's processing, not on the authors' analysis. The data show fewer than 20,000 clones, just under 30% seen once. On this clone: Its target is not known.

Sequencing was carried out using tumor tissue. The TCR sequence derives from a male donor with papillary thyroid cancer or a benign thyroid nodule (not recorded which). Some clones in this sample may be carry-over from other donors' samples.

The CDR3 DNA reads as TGTGCCAGCAGCGCCCCTGGAACAGGGGGGAATGGCTACACCTTC. The encoded protein is CASSAPGTGGNGYTF. The chain links TRBV7-2 to TRBJ1-2; 8 bases match TRBD1. Germline CDR1 is SGHTA and CDR2 is FQGNSA. This CDR3 is 15 amino acids long. Trimming removed 5 bases from V and 6 bases from J; junction bases left unmatched: 11.